This record covers a single T cell receptor (beta chain). The antigen remains unidentified. The V gene lost 0 bases and the J gene lost 7 bases, with 6 bases spanning the gap. The CDR3 runs to 13 residues. Germline loops: CDR1 MNHEY, CDR2 SVGEGT. These data originate in a study of T-cell memory formation after mild COVID-19. TCRdb used MiXCR to reprocess the 5' RACE reads, holding one entry per CDR3 protein. The sample lists 400,000 or so distinct CDR3 sequences, approximately 20% occurring once. Overall study findings and caveats: Whether second-wave clones peaking at day 37 were SARS-CoV-2 specific went unconfirmed. Prior to infection, memory already included some responding clones, suggesting cross-reactive memory joined. CD4+ contracting clones were mainly CM and EM; CD8+ ones, EMRA.

Material: PBMCs or a T cell subset sorted from them (not recorded which). The receptor was isolated from an adult woman who had mild COVID-19 (a few samples of this study predate the infection). Cell type and time point are not known. The chain has TRBV6-2 or TRBV6-3 and TRBJ1-4; D call uncertain. CDR3 loop: CASSYSEIEKLFF. The CDR3 DNA reads TGTGCCAGCAGTTACTCGGAGATTGAAAAACTGTTTTTT.